Each of the 28 T cell receptor beta chains below was sequenced from the same sample in a study of memory B cells and T cells in multiple sclerosis. For these TCRs, the target antigens are not known. Assay used: immunoSEQ multiplex PCR; TCRdb lists only in-frame clones, some missing. The sample lists 32,000 or so clones; about 82% were seen once. After stimulus-free culture, autoproliferating CFSE-dim and non-proliferating CFSE-high T cells were sequenced separately. Cultures began with approximately 4.5x10^7 CFSE-labeled PBMCs, unstimulated for 7 to 8 days, with replicate wells pooled. The specimen was PBMCs from blood kept in culture. The receptor source for this set is a human donor with multiple sclerosis.

The J gene is TRBJ2-7, the V gene TRBV4-2; 15 nucleotides align to TRBD2. The CDR3 consists of 19 residues. J was trimmed by 4 bases and V by 0 bases; bases with no gene match: 10. CDR1 and CDR2 from the germline V gene are LGHNA and YNFKEQ. CDR3 nucleotides: TGTGCCAGCAGCCAAGAAGTTTCCAGGACTAGCGGGAGGGGGTACGAGCAGTACTTC. Residues: CASSQEVSRTSGRGYEQYF.

This rearrangement joins TRBV5-1 to TRBJ1-1, with 7 bases that match TRBD1. The germline V gene has CDR1 SGHRS and CDR2 YFSETQ. The CDR3 spans 16 residues. Trimming took 1 base from V and 0 from J; bases not matched to a gene: 6. CDR3 DNA sequence: TGCGCCAGCAGCTTGCAGACCGGGACAGTGAACACTGAAGCTTTCTTT. It translates to CASSLQTGTVNTEAFF.

This clone was seen a handful of times. The J gene is TRBJ2-1, the V gene TRBV6-6, with unresolved D. The V end was cut by 6 bases, the J end by 0 bases, with 6 bases between. The CDR3 runs 13 residues. Germline V gives CDR1 MNHNY, CDR2 SVGAGI (reference sequence). In nucleotides, the CDR3 is TGTGCCAGCAGGGAGCTCTCCTACAATGAGCAGTTCTTC. It encodes CASRELSYNEQFF.

CDR3 protein: CASSLVGGGAYNEQFF. DNA for the CDR3: TGTGCCAGCAGCTTAGTTGGCGGGGGGGCCTACAATGAGCAGTTCTTC. V and J are TRBV7-9 and TRBJ2-1; 9 nucleotides align to TRBD2. The CDR3 spans 16 residues. Per the germline V gene, CDR1 is SEHNR and CDR2 is FQNEAQ (reference sequence). J was trimmed by 2 bases and V by 1 base; bases with no gene match: 3.

The chain has TRBV7-3 and TRBJ2-3; maybe TRBD2 (6 bases). Germline V gives CDR1 SGHTA, CDR2 FQGTGA. This CDR3 has 14 residues. The V end was cut by 2 bases, the J end by 2 bases, with 8 bases between. The CDR3 nucleotides are TGTGCCAGCAGCTTAGGGGGGTTCACAGATACGCAGTATTTT. This encodes CASSLGGFTDTQYF.

The rearrangement joins TRBV29-1 to TRBJ1-1; 10 bases agree with TRBD1. V trimming: 6 bases; J trimming: 0 bases; junction bases outside the gene matches: 7. The CDR3 consists of 15 residues. Germline V gene sequence: CDR1 SQVTM, CDR2 ANQGSEA. The CDR3 spells CSVSGDRGLNTEAFF. The DNA of the CDR3 is TGCAGCGTCTCCGGGGACAGGGGTTTGAACACTGAAGCTTTCTTT.

The rearrangement uses TRBV19 and TRBJ1-6, with 7 bases matching TRBD1. CDR1 LNHDA and CDR2 SQIVND come from the germline V gene (reference sequence). The CDR3 covers 17 residues. The junction had 12 bases not matched to a gene; V was cut back by 3 bases and J by 7 bases. The CDR3 coding sequence is TGTGCCAGTAGTATGCTACGACAGGGAAGCGGCAATTCACCCCTCCACTTT. Translating gives CASSMLRQGSGNSPLHF.

The chain combines TRBV9 with TRBJ2-3, with TRBD2 as a possible D gene (5 bases). V was trimmed by 0 bases and J by 4 bases, leaving 15 bases between them. CDR3 length: 16 amino acids. The V gene's germline CDR1 is SGDLS and CDR2 YYNGEE. The CDR3 protein is CASSVGQRRAADTQYF. As DNA, the CDR3 is TGTGCCAGCAGCGTAGGTCAGCGGAGAGCCGCAGATACGCAGTATTTT.

The rearrangement uses TRBV25-1 and TRBJ1-1, with D possibly being TRBD1 (5 bases). In germline, CDR1 is MGHDK, CDR2 SYGVNS. V shed 7 bases and J shed 1 base, with 10 bases lying between them. This CDR3 is 13 amino acids long. CDR3 protein: CASTAGTNTEAFF. CDR3 coding DNA: TGTGCCAGCACCGCCGGGACGAACACTGAAGCTTTCTTT.

The chain combines TRBV19 with TRBJ1-5; no reliable D call. V gave up 5 bases and J gave up 0 bases, with 17 bases separating them. The CDR3 totals 17 residues. Germline values: CDR1 LNHDA, CDR2 SQIVND (reference sequence). CDR3 DNA: TGTGCCAGTAGTCCTCCCTCTTCCAGCGGTAGCAATCAGCCCCAGCATTTT. Its protein is CASSPPSSSGSNQPQHF.

The chain carries TRBV19 and TRBJ2-3, with TRBD2 matching over 7 bases. Germline CDR1 and CDR2: LNHDA and SQIVND (reference sequence). The J segment lost 6 bases and the V segment lost 1 base, leaving 10 bases of the junction unmatched. This CDR3 spans 16 amino acids. The DNA of the CDR3 is TGTGCCAGTAGTATAGGGGGGGGTTTGAAGGCGGATACGCAGTATTTT. It translates to CASSIGGGLKADTQYF.

The V and J genes are TRBV19 and TRBJ1-4; no firm D call. V was pared by 3 bases and J by 5 bases, with 13 bases between. This CDR3 contains 15 residues. CDR1 is LNHDA, CDR2 SQIVND, per germline (reference sequence). The CDR3 DNA sequence: TGTGCCAGTAGTATCGGACGGAGAGAGAATGAAAAACTGTTTTTT. The encoded protein is CASSIGRRENEKLFF.

The chain recombines TRBV6-6 with TRBJ1-1; D unclear. CDR1 is MNHNY, CDR2 SVGAGI, per germline (reference sequence). This CDR3 comprises 11 residues. Trimming stripped 8 bases from V and 1 base from J, with 5 bases between. Here the CDR3 reads CASGWNTEAFF. The DNA for the CDR3 is TGTGCCAGCGGCTGGAACACTGAAGCTTTCTTT.

CDR3 sequence (DNA): TGTGCCAGTAGTCCTTGGACAGCTGGAAACACCATATATTTT. This sequence encodes CASSPWTAGNTIYF. The V gene is TRBV19, the J gene TRBJ1-3, with a possible D match to TRBD1 (6 bases). The CDR3 length is 14 residues. The germline V gene encodes CDR1 LNHDA and CDR2 SQIVND (reference sequence). V was pared by 5 bases and J by 2 bases, with 10 bases between.

The V gene is TRBV7-9, the J gene TRBJ2-5; D tentatively fits TRBD1 or TRBD2 (5 bases each). The V end lost 5 bases, the J end lost 5 bases, and 15 bases lay between the germline ends. The CDR3 spans 14 residues. Germline CDR1 and CDR2: SEHNR and FQNEAQ (reference sequence). The CDR3 loop is CASSPNTGGETQYF. The CDR3 coding sequence is TGTGCCAGCAGCCCCAATACAGGAGGCGAGACCCAGTACTTC.

The rearrangement uses TRBV12-5 and TRBJ2-2; TRBD1 aligns across 7 bases. V dropped 9 bases and J dropped 5; count of bases not matched to a gene: 12. Germline V lookup: CDR1 LGHNT, CDR2 FRNRAP. The CDR3 spans 15 residues. The CDR3 DNA is TGTGCTAGCACCGGGACAGTCAGCGGTACCGGGGAGCTGTTTTTT. It encodes CASTGTVSGTGELFF.

The chain is built from TRBV5-1 and TRBJ2-5; 9 bases match TRBD2. The germline CDR1 and CDR2 sequences are SGHRS and YFSETQ. V was pared by 0 bases and J by 3 bases, with 6 bases of the junction left unmatched. This CDR3 comprises 16 residues. The CDR3 region is CASSLVSSGGKETQYF. The CDR3 nucleotides are TGCGCCAGCAGCTTGGTTTCCAGCGGGGGGAAAGAGACCCAGTACTTC.

This clone has just one count. The chain has TRBV6-6 and TRBJ2-5; TRBD1 matches 8 bases. Germline V gives CDR1 MNHNY, CDR2 SVGAGI (reference sequence). This CDR3 region has 15 residues. V lost 6 bases and J lost 4; bases outside the gene matches: 10. CDR3 sequence: CASRETGAGGETQYF. The CDR3 DNA is TGTGCCAGCAGGGAGACAGGGGCAGGAGGAGAGACCCAGTACTTC.

The chain links TRBV19 to TRBJ2-2; D gene uncertain. The CDR3 sequence is 12 residues long. V was trimmed by 4 bases and J by 1 base, leaving 1 base between them. Germline V gene sequence: CDR1 LNHDA, CDR2 SQIVND (reference sequence). CDR3 DNA: TGTGCCAGTAGTAGGAACACCGGGGAGCTGTTTTTT. Its protein is CASSRNTGELFF.

V usage is TRBV7-6 and J usage is TRBJ1-5; weak D call: TRBD1 (5 bases). Germline V gene sequence: CDR1 SGHVS, CDR2 FNYEAQ. V was trimmed by 5 bases and J by 0 bases, leaving 14 bases between them. The length of the CDR3 is 16 residues. The CDR3 reads CASSPRQGDSNQPQHF. The CDR3 DNA reads TGTGCCAGCAGCCCCCGGCAGGGAGATAGCAATCAGCCCCAGCATTTT.

This clone was observed a handful of times. The V and J genes are TRBV5-1 and TRBJ1-3; no clear D gene. Germline CDR1 reads SGHRS; CDR2 reads YFSETQ. The CDR3 totals 18 residues. Trimming took off 1 base at V and 0 bases at J, with 17 bases between the two ends. The CDR3 protein is CASSLSLGGLGSGNTIYF. CDR3 nucleotide sequence: TGCGCCAGCAGCTTGAGCTTGGGAGGGCTTGGCTCTGGAAACACCATATATTTT.

V is TRBV4-1 and J is TRBJ2-7, with 7 positions matching TRBD2. Germline CDR1 and CDR2: MGHRA and YSYEKL. V was pared by 1 base and J by 5 bases, with 2 bases of the junction left unmatched. CDR3 length equals 13 residues. CDR3 nucleotide sequence: TGCGCCAGCAGCCAAGTGCTAGCGGACGAGCAGTACTTC. The encoded protein is CASSQVLADEQYF.

This rearrangement joins TRBV9 to TRBJ2-1; TRBD2 might be the D (6 bases). V was clipped by 4 bases and J by 0 bases, with 11 bases between them. The CDR3 covers 15 residues. Germline-derived CDR1 and CDR2 are SGDLS and YYNGEE. The CDR3 sequence: CASSRAGGSYNEQFF. The CDR3, as DNA: TGTGCCAGCAGCAGAGCCGGGGGCTCCTACAATGAGCAGTTCTTC.

The rearrangement joins TRBV5-1 to TRBJ1-2; D ambiguous. Trimming pared 4 bases from V and 3 bases from J, leaving 13 bases between. From germline, CDR1 is SGHRS and CDR2 YFSETQ. The CDR3 totals 14 residues. CDR3 in amino acids: CASSPRGFDYGYTF. The CDR3 DNA reads TGCGCCAGCAGCCCGCGGGGATTCGACTATGGCTACACCTTC. Based on the CDR3 plus reference TRBV5-1 and TRBJ1-2, the full variable domain is KAGVTQTPRYLIKTRGQQVTLSCSPISGHRSVSWYQQTPGQGLQFLFEYFSETQRNKGNFPGRFSGRQFSNSRSEMNVSTLELGDSALYLCASSPRGFDYGYTFGSGTRLTVV.

The chain combines TRBV5-4 with TRBJ1-1; D call uncertain. Germline assignment: CDR1 SGHNT and CDR2 YYREEE (reference sequence). The CDR3 is 14 amino acids. Trimming stripped 5 bases from V and 4 bases from J, with 15 bases between. In DNA form, the CDR3 reads TGTGCCAGCAGTTACGGAACACACTTCACTGAAGCTTTCTTT. Its protein product is CASSYGTHFTEAFF.

V usage is TRBV29-1 and J usage is TRBJ2-3; no firm D call. The CDR3 consists of 12 residues. CDR1 is SQVTM and CDR2 is ANQGSEA in the germline V gene. Trimming stripped 0 bases from V and 9 bases from J, with 10 bases between. CDR3 coding DNA: TGCAGCGTTGAAGATCGGTCTCAGACGCAGTATTTT. The encoded protein is CSVEDRSQTQYF.

The V call is TRBV2, the J call TRBJ1-4, with D possibly TRBD1 on 6 matching bases. Germline CDR1 SNHLY, CDR2 FYNNEI. This CDR3 is built from 13 residues. The V and J ends lost 2 bases and 5 bases respectively, with 6 bases between them. CDR3 amino acids: CASSEQGNEKLFF. The CDR3 DNA follows: TGTGCCAGCAGTGAACAGGGGAATGAAAAACTGTTTTTT.

The V call is TRBV5-6, the J call TRBJ2-7; a possible D gene is TRBD1 (6 bases). The germline V gene encodes CDR1 SGHDT and CDR2 YYEEEE. This CDR3 region has 14 residues. V dropped 5 bases and J dropped 7 bases, with 19 bases sitting between them. The DNA of the CDR3 is TGTGCCAGCAGTCTTACCGGGACATTACGTGAGCAGTACTTC. Encoded protein: CASSLTGTLREQYF. Full variable domain (outside the CDR3, taken from reference TRBV5-6 and TRBJ2-7): DAGVTQSPTHLIKTRGQQVTLRCSPKSGHDTVSWYQQALGQGPQFIFQYYEEEERQRGNFPDRFSGHQFPNYSSELNVNALLLGDSALYLCASSLTGTLREQYFGPGTRLTVT.